This TCR beta chain was observed in a study of blood T cells in healthy people across ages. With 3 bases clipped from V and 8 bases from J, the junction kept 3 bases outside the gene matches. The CDR3 is 12 residues long. Germline CDR1 and CDR2: ENHRY and SYGVKD. Together with a sample-barcoded 5' primer, a J-beta primer mix was included in a second PCR lasting roughly 6 to 12 cycles. TCRdb itself ran the 5' RACE reads through MiXCR, one entry per CDR3 protein. Among hundreds of thousands of distinct CDR3 sequences listed, 58% were seen once. This clonotype was counted only a few times. The specimen was blood. The rearrangement uses TRBV10-3 and TRBJ1-2, with 7 bases identical to TRBD1. The sequence came from a man aged 60 to 69 in good health. CDR3 coding DNA: TGTGCCATCAGTGAACAGGGGTACGGCTACACCTTC. Translated: CAISEQGYGYTF.